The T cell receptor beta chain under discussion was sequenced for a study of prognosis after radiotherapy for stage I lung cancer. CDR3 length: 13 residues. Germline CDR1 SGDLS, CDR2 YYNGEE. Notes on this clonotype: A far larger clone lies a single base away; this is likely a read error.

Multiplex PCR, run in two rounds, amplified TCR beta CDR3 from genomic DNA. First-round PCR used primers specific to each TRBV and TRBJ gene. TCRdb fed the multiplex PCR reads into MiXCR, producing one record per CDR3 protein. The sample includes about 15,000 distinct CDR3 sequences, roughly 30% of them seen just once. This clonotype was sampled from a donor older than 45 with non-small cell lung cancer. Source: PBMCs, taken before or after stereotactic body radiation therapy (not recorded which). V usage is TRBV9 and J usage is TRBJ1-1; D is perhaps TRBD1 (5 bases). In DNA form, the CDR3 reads TGTGCCAGCAGTTTAGAACAGGAGACTGAAGCTTACTTT. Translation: CASSLEQETEAYF.